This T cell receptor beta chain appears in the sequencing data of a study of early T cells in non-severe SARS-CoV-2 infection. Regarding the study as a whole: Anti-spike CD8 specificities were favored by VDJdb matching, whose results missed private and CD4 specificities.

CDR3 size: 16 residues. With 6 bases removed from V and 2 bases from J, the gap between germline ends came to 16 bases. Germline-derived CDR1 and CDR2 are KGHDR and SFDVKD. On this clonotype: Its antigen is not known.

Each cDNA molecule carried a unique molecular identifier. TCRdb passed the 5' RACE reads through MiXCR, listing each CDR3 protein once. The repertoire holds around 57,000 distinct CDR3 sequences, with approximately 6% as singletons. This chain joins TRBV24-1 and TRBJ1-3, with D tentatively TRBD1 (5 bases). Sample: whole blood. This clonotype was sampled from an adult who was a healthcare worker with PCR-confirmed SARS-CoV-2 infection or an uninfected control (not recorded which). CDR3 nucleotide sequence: TGTGCCACCAGTTCGCAGGGTAGATTTCCTGGAAACACCATATATTTT. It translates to CATSSQGRFPGNTIYF.